These 19 T cell receptor beta chains came from one sample sequenced in a study of T cells after somatic rescue of genetic block. Generated by immunoSEQ multiplex PCR, the TCRdb table keeps only in-frame clones and is missing some. The repertoire holds 13,000 to 15,000 clones, with roughly three quarters as singletons. Sequencing input: peripheral blood mononuclear cells (PBMCs). Every receptor here comes from a man aged 18 to 30.

Sample share makes this clone medium-sized. V is TRBV5-1 and J is TRBJ1-3, with D possibly matching TRBD1 (5 bases). Trimming removed 0 bases from V and 2 bases from J, with 12 bases in between. The CDR3 is made up of 16 amino acids. Germline V gene lookup returns CDR1 SGHRS and CDR2 YFSETQ. The CDR3 loop reads CASSLAQGSTGNTIYF. The CDR3 bases are TGCGCCAGCAGCTTGGCGCAGGGATCGACTGGAAACACCATATATTTT.

This rearrangement joins TRBV11-2 to TRBJ1-2; 9 nucleotides line up with TRBD1. Germline V gene sequence: CDR1 SGHAT, CDR2 FQNNGV. This CDR3 spans 14 amino acids. V trimming: 6 bases; J trimming: 3 bases; junction bases outside the gene matches: 5. This chain's CDR3 is CASRARDRDYGYTF. As DNA, the CDR3 is TGTGCCAGCAGGGCCCGGGACAGGGACTATGGCTACACCTTC.

This clone was recorded only once. This chain connects TRBV7-8 to TRBJ1-3; D not certain. This CDR3 is built from 15 residues. In germline, CDR1 is SGHVS, CDR2 FQNEAQ. The ends were cut back, 1 base at V and 2 bases at J, with 9 bases in the middle. The CDR3 sequence is CASSLGPFPGNTIYF. The CDR3 nucleotides are TGTGCCAGCAGCTTAGGACCCTTCCCTGGAAACACCATATATTTT.

This clone was seen only a few times. This chain joins TRBV10-3 and TRBJ2-3; 8 positions agree with TRBD2. V dropped 7 bases and J dropped 1; count of bases not matched to a gene: 4. The germline CDR1 and CDR2 sequences are ENHRY and SYGVKD. This CDR3 has 14 amino acids. CDR3 region: CAIKRELGTDTQYF. CDR3 DNA: TGTGCCATCAAGCGGGAGCTGGGCACAGATACGCAGTATTTT.

The sample holds a few counts of this clone. The rearrangement joins TRBV6-1 to TRBJ1-2; maybe TRBD1 (6 bases). The CDR3 has 12 residues. The V and J ends lost 11 bases and 2 bases respectively, with 12 bases between them. CDR1 is MNHNS and CDR2 is SASEGT in the germline V gene. This CDR3 is CAHRELNYGYTF. The CDR3 DNA sequence: TGTGCCCACAGGGAATTGAACTATGGCTACACCTTC.

The chain combines TRBV28 with TRBJ2-7, with D tentatively TRBD1 (6 bases). The V gene lost 2 bases and the J gene lost 3 bases, with 11 bases spanning the gap. This CDR3 is built from 14 residues. The germline V gene encodes CDR1 MDHEN and CDR2 SYDVKM. The CDR3 region has the DNA TGTGCCAGCAGTTTACAGGGGATCGGCTACGAGCAGTACTTC. Its translation is CASSLQGIGYEQYF.

This clone was detected only a few times. The CDR3 protein is CARRRDREYEQYF. CDR3 nucleotide sequence: TGTGCCAGGCGACGGGACAGGGAGTACGAGCAGTACTTC. This chain uses TRBV6-5 with TRBJ2-7, with TRBD1 identical over 9 bases. V shed 9 bases, J shed 4 bases, and the junction held 7 bases outside the gene matches. The CDR3 sequence is 13 residues long. In germline, CDR1 is MNHEY, CDR2 SVGAGI.

The gene calls are TRBV5-4 and TRBJ2-3, with 8 bases aligning to TRBD1. The CDR3 has 14 amino acids. Germline V gene data show CDR1 as SGHNT and CDR2 as YYREEE (reference sequence). V gave up 3 bases and J gave up 3 bases; unmatched junction bases: 3. The CDR3 DNA reads TGTGCCAGCAGCTGGACAGGGAAGACAGATACGCAGTATTTT. Residues: CASSWTGKTDTQYF.

The chain recombines TRBV7-9 with TRBJ2-3; D gene unclear. V lost 5 bases and J 2 bases, leaving 14 bases between the germline ends. CDR1 and CDR2 from the germline V gene are SEHNR and FQNEAQ (reference sequence). CDR3 length: 15 amino acids. The DNA for the CDR3 is TGTGCCAGCAGCCCGATAGGAGAACCCACAGATACGCAGTATTTT. Its translation: CASSPIGEPTDTQYF.

CDR3 loop: CASKSGMNEKLFF. Written as DNA, the CDR3 is TGTGCCAGCAAATCAGGGATGAACGAAAAACTGTTTTTT. The chain couples TRBV25-1 to TRBJ1-4; D may be TRBD1 (5 bases). The CDR3 has 13 residues. V lost 7 bases and J 8 bases, leaving 14 bases between the germline ends. Looked up from germline, CDR1 is MGHDK and CDR2 is SYGVNS.

This sequence joins TRBV27 and TRBJ2-5; unclear D gene. This CDR3 contains 13 residues. V lost 3 bases, J lost 5 bases, and 10 bases lay in between. Looked up from germline, CDR1 is MNHEY and CDR2 is SMNVEV (reference sequence). The CDR3 DNA follows: TGTGCCAGCAGTTTGTGGGGTACGGAGACCCAGTACTTC. Protein: CASSLWGTETQYF.

The chain joins TRBV19 to TRBJ2-4; maybe TRBD1 (5 bases). CDR3 length: 16 residues. The V end lost 0 bases, the J end lost 1 base, and 10 bases lay between the germline ends. Germline CDR1 LNHDA, CDR2 SQIVND (reference sequence). The CDR3 DNA reads as TGTGCCAGTAGTATAGATCGACAGCCGGCCAAAAACATTCAGTACTTC. It encodes CASSIDRQPAKNIQYF.

This clone was observed a few times. The gene calls are TRBV10-1 and TRBJ2-7, with 9 bases fitting TRBD1. Germline V gene sequence: CDR1 WNHNN, CDR2 SYGVQD (reference sequence). J was trimmed by 0 bases and V by 5 bases; bases with no gene match: 2. The CDR3 is 14 residues long. The CDR3 sequence: CASSPQGASYEQYF. The CDR3 DNA reads as TGCGCCAGCAGTCCACAGGGGGCCTCCTACGAGCAGTACTTC.

This clone came up a few times. The chain joins TRBV27 to TRBJ2-7; 12 positions match TRBD2. The CDR3 runs 15 residues. The germline V gene has CDR1 MNHEY and CDR2 SMNVEV (reference sequence). Losses at the gene ends were 4 bases for V and 10 bases for J; bases not matched to a gene: 11. CDR3 sequence reads: CASSSYLTSGRLQYF. The CDR3 DNA sequence: TGTGCCAGCAGTTCCTACCTGACTAGCGGGAGACTCCAGTACTTC.

V and J are TRBV5-4 and TRBJ1-1; TRBD1 aligns across 7 bases. Germline V lookup: CDR1 SGHNT, CDR2 YYREEE (reference sequence). This CDR3 spans 16 amino acids. The J segment lost 2 bases and the V segment lost 2 bases, leaving 9 bases of the junction unmatched. The CDR3 nucleotides are TGTGCCAGCAGCTTCCTCCCCCTAGGGGGCAACACTGAAGCTTTCTTT. It translates to CASSFLPLGGNTEAFF.

The chain employs TRBV6-9 and TRBJ1-2; weak D call: TRBD1 (5 bases). Deletions cut 3 bases from V and 7 bases from J, with 9 bases between. Germline values: CDR1 MNHGY, CDR2 SVAAGI. This CDR3 is built from 12 residues. The CDR3 sequence: CASSYGGGGYTF. For the CDR3, the DNA is TGTGCCAGCAGTTACGGCGGGGGTGGCTACACCTTC.

The CDR3 sequence: CASSRTGDTGELFF. The CDR3 DNA reads as TGCGCCAGCAGCCGGACAGGGGACACCGGGGAGCTGTTTTTT. The rearrangement uses TRBV5-1 and TRBJ2-2; TRBD1 agrees at 9 bases. Losses at the gene ends were 4 bases for V and 3 bases for J; bases not matched to a gene: 1. Germline assignment: CDR1 SGHRS and CDR2 YFSETQ. This CDR3 comprises 14 residues.

The rearrangement links TRBV19 to TRBJ2-6; D not resolved. CDR3 size: 17 residues. V was clipped by 0 bases and J by 0 bases, with 9 bases between them. From germline, CDR1 is LNHDA and CDR2 SQIVND (reference sequence). CDR3 loop: CASSIDKRYSGANVLTF. The CDR3 DNA is TGTGCCAGTAGTATAGATAAACGCTACTCTGGGGCCAACGTCCTGACTTTC. Using reference TRBV19 and TRBJ2-6 for the parts outside the CDR3, the full variable domain is DGGITQSPKYLFRKEGQNVTLSCEQNLNHDAMYWYRQDPGQGLRLIYYSQIVNDFQKGDIAEGYSVSREKKESFPLTVTSAQKNPTAFYLCASSIDKRYSGANVLTFGAGSRLTVL.

The rearrangement uses TRBV6-1 and TRBJ2-4; D perhaps matches TRBD2 (5 bases). The V gene lost 3 bases and the J gene lost 0 bases, with 18 bases spanning the gap. The CDR3 runs to 18 residues. CDR1 and CDR2 from the germline V gene are MNHNS and SASEGT. CDR3 coding DNA: TGTGCCAGCAGTGATAGAGGCCTAGGAGGACTAGCCAAAAACATTCAGTACTTC. Protein: CASSDRGLGGLAKNIQYF.